This TCR beta chain was found in a study of blood T cell repertoires in COVID-19. Across the study: T cells, B-cell-depleted T cells, or PBMCs provided the cDNA or gDNA that served as material.

The junction had 4 bases not matched to a gene; V was cut back by 4 bases and J by 0 bases. Germline V CDR1 and CDR2: MNHNY, SVGAGI (reference sequence). The CDR3 runs to 15 residues. Repertoires were generated with immunoSEQ multiplex PCR, while TCRdb's copy carries only in-frame clones and drops some. The sample shows 260,000 or so clones, 84% of them seen only once. This sequence originates from a human donor in a cohort sampled during active COVID-19. Sequencing input: peripheral blood. The V and J genes are TRBV6-6 and TRBJ2-3, with TRBD1 matching over 7 bases. The CDR3 DNA is TGTGCCAGCAGTTCCCTGGGACAGAGCACAGATACGCAGTATTTT. Translated: CASSSLGQSTDTQYF.